The rows below give T cell receptor beta chains drawn from one sample of a study of shared clonotypes between healthy human individuals. Clones were sequenced by immunoSEQ multiplex PCR, and TCRdb holds only the in-frame ones, with some missing. The sample has a few million clones; approximately 92% are singletons. Material: naive CD4+ T cells sorted from blood. The receptors derive from a man younger than 35 in good health. CDR3s include the opening cysteine and the closing phenylalanine or tryptophan. The D gene is left open where the match is weak. A clone size is listed for some rows: how often the clone was seen (once, few, many), or a class if it is expanded.

TRBJ2-2,.,TRBV5-1,TRBD2,CASSLTGLATGELFF,TGCGCCAGCAGCCTAACGGGACTAGCAACCGGGGAGCTGTTTTTT
TRBJ2-1,.,TRBV19,TRBD1,CASSSARGNEQFF,TGTGCCAGTTCATCTGCCAGGGGGAATGAGCAGTTCTTC
TRBJ1-1,.,TRBV19,.,CASSLTRNTEAFF,TGTGCCAGTAGTTTAACACGAAACACTGAAGCTTTCTTT
TRBJ1-3,.,TRBV6-6,.,CASSYSRGGGNTIYF,TGTGCCAGCAGTTACTCTCGGGGAGGTGGAAACACCATATATTTT
TRBJ1-2,.,TRBV28,.,CASSRQGPESYGYTF,TGTGCCAGCTCCCGCCAGGGTCCCGAAAGCTATGGCTACACCTTC
TRBJ2-2,.,TRBV14,TRBD1,CASSLQRTGITGELFF,TGTGCCAGCAGCTTACAGAGGACAGGGATTACCGGGGAGCTGTTTTTT
TRBJ2-5,.,TRBV7-8,.,CASSLGQGMSETQYF,TGTGCCAGCAGCTTAGGGCAGGGAATGTCGGAGACCCAGTACTTC
TRBJ2-1,.,TRBV19,TRBD2,CASSITGGRNNEQFF,TGTGCCAGTAGTATAACGGGGGGGCGTAACAATGAGCAGTTCTTC
TRBJ2-7,.,TRBV6-6,.,CASSYEETYEQYF,TGTGCCAGCAGTTACGAGGAGACCTACGAGCAGTACTTC
TRBJ1-2,once,TRBV5-6,.,CASSSGAGDYGYTF,TGTGCCAGCAGCTCCGGAGCAGGGGACTATGGCTACACCTTC
TRBJ1-5,once,TRBV30,.,CAWSGRTGDQPQHF,TGTGCCTGGAGTGGTCGGACCGGGGATCAGCCCCAGCATTTT
TRBJ1-1,.,TRBV10-1,.,CASSAGTKAFF,TGCGCCAGCAGCGCCGGGACAAAGGCTTTCTTT
TRBJ1-2,.,TRBV10-3,.,CAISEAAGIYGYTF,TGTGCCATCAGTGAGGCTGCAGGGATCTATGGCTACACCTTC
TRBJ1-5,few,TRBV19,TRBD1,CASSMVTGGQPQHF,TGTGCCAGTAGTATGGTGACAGGGGGGCAGCCCCAGCATTTT
TRBJ2-5,.,TRBV2,.,CASSRQDETQYF,TGTGCCAGCAGCCGACAGGACGAGACCCAGTACTTC
TRBJ2-5,.,TRBV18,.,CASSPSSGETQYF,TGTGCCAGCTCACCAAGTTCGGGAGAGACCCAGTACTTC
TRBJ2-3,.,TRBV5-1,.,CASSPRGATDTQYF,TGCGCCAGCAGCCCCCGCGGGGCCACAGATACGCAGTATTTT
TRBJ1-2,.,TRBV27,.,CASSLSQGSSNYGYTF,TGTGCCAGCAGCCTGAGCCAGGGTAGTTCTAACTATGGCTACACCTTC
TRBJ2-5,.,TRBV18,TRBD2,CASSPPLAGGETQYF,TGTGCCAGCTCACCGCCTCTAGCGGGCGGGGAGACCCAGTACTTC
TRBJ2-5,.,TRBV18,TRBD2,CASSRFGTSGSGETQYF,TGTGCCAGCTCACGATTCGGGACTAGCGGGAGCGGGGAGACCCAGTACTTC
TRBJ1-3,.,TRBV6-5,.,CASSYRVPSGNTIYF,TGTGCCAGCAGCTACAGGGTGCCCTCTGGAAACACCATATATTTT
TRBJ2-2,.,TRBV2,TRBD2,CASSGIGGRSDTGELFF,TGTGCCAGCAGTGGGATCGGCGGGAGATCCGACACCGGGGAGCTGTTTTTT
TRBJ2-5,.,TRBV30,.,CAWRGGVWSQETQYF,TGTGCCTGGAGAGGAGGGGTCTGGAGCCAAGAGACCCAGTACTTC
TRBJ2-5,.,TRBV10-3,TRBD2,CAISGLAGEGTQYF,TGTGCCATCAGTGGCCTAGCGGGAGAGGGGACCCAGTACTTC
TRBJ1-1,.,TRBV6-6,.,CASANTEAFF,TGTGCCAGCGCTAACACTGAAGCTTTCTTT
TRBJ2-3,.,TRBV18,.,CASSPVISGTDTQYF,TGTGCCAGCTCACCAGTTATTAGCGGCACAGATACGCAGTATTTT
TRBJ2-5,.,TRBV5-4,TRBD1,CASSLPGTGVGETQYF,TGTGCCAGCAGCTTACCCGGGACAGGGGTGGGAGAGACCCAGTACTTC
TRBJ1-2,.,TRBV29-1,TRBD1,CSVEDRQGNYGYTF,TGCAGCGTTGAAGATCGACAGGGGAACTATGGCTACACCTTC
TRBJ2-3,.,TRBV11-3,TRBD1,CASSLDRGRADTQYF,TGTGCCAGCAGCTTGGACAGGGGACGGGCAGATACGCAGTATTTT
TRBJ2-7,.,TRBV18,TRBD2,CASSPPGLAGAYEQYF,TGTGCCAGCTCACCACCGGGCCTAGCGGGTGCCTACGAGCAGTACTTC
TRBJ2-7,.,TRBV6-1,.,CASRARGEGLEYF,TGTGCCAGCAGGGCGAGGGGGGAGGGACTCGAGTACTTC
TRBJ2-7,.,TRBV6-1,.,CASSFNWGAGYEQYF,TGTGCCAGCAGCTTCAACTGGGGCGCCGGCTACGAGCAGTACTTC
TRBJ2-3,.,TRBV5-6,.,CASRFSPSGDTQYF,TGTGCCAGCAGATTCAGCCCCTCCGGAGATACGCAGTATTTT
TRBJ1-1,.,TRBV28,.,CASSSPARSTEAFF,TGTGCCAGCAGTTCTCCGGCGCGGTCCACTGAAGCTTTCTTT
TRBJ2-5,.,TRBV4-1,TRBD2,CASSQSTSGGAQTQYF,TGCGCCAGCAGCCAATCGACTAGCGGGGGGGCGCAGACCCAGTACTTC
TRBJ2-2,.,TRBV9,.,CASSGSFDGELFF,TGTGCCAGCAGCGGGTCTTTCGACGGGGAGCTGTTTTTT
TRBJ2-3,.,TRBV5-1,TRBD1,CASSDRGTDTQYF,TGCGCCAGCAGCGACAGGGGGACAGATACGCAGTATTTT
TRBJ2-5,once,TRBV6-1,.,CASRPNLQETQYF,TGTGCCAGCCGGCCAAACCTCCAAGAGACCCAGTACTTC
TRBJ1-5,once,TRBV5-3,TRBD1,CARSLWCRGPGRRPQHF,TGTGCCAGAAGCTTATGGTGCAGGGGGCCAGGCAGACGGCCCCAGCATTTT
TRBJ1-1,.,TRBV5-1,.,CASSQEMNTEAFF,TGCGCCAGCAGCCAAGAAATGAACACTGAAGCTTTCTTT
TRBJ2-7,.,TRBV9,TRBD2,CASSVEAGRGLAGERSEQYF,TGTGCCAGCAGCGTAGAAGCGGGTCGTGGGCTAGCGGGAGAGCGTAGCGAGCAGTACTTC
TRBJ1-5,.,TRBV7-3,.,CASSLTVNQPQHF,TGTGCCAGCAGCCTGACAGTTAATCAGCCCCAGCATTTT
TRBJ1-6,.,TRBV4-1,.,CASSQVDPASSYNSPLHF,TGCGCCAGCAGCCAAGTTGACCCGGCTTCATCCTATAATTCACCCCTCCACTTT
TRBJ1-2,few,TRBV7-9,.,CASSSTWGYTF,TGTGCCAGCAGCTCTACTTGGGGCTACACCTTC
TRBJ2-7,few,TRBV5-1,.,CASSSSYEQYF,TGCGCCAGCAGCTCTAGCTACGAGCAGTACTTC
TRBJ2-3,once,TRBV5-1,TRBD2,CASSYGGSTDTQYF,TGCGCCAGCAGCTACGGGGGGAGCACAGATACGCAGTATTTT
TRBJ1-4,.,TRBV11-1,TRBD1,CASSFDRGATNEKLFF,TGTGCCAGCAGCTTTGACAGGGGCGCCACTAATGAAAAACTGTTTTTT
TRBJ2-7,.,TRBV18,TRBD1,CASSPGQGQDEQYF,TGTGCCAGCTCACCCGGACAGGGTCAGGACGAGCAGTACTTC
TRBJ1-4,.,TRBV4-3,.,CASSQEGQVNEKLFF,TGCGCCAGCAGCCAAGAGGGACAAGTCAATGAAAAACTGTTTTTT
TRBJ2-3,.,TRBV7-9,TRBD2,CASRRSGGNTDTQYF,TGTGCCAGCCGCAGAAGCGGGGGGAACACAGATACGCAGTATTTT
TRBJ1-5,.,TRBV6-5,.,CASSYSGPGNQPQHF,TGTGCCAGCAGTTACTCCGGCCCGGGCAATCAGCCCCAGCATTTT
TRBJ1-1,.,TRBV30,.,CAWSVSSPRRAPEAFF,TGTGCCTGGAGTGTTAGCTCCCCCCGCCGGGCCCCTGAAGCTTTCTTT
TRBJ1-3,.,TRBV7-2,.,CASSLAKGGTGNTIYF,TGTGCCAGCAGCTTAGCAAAGGGTGGAACTGGAAACACCATATATTTT
TRBJ1-3,.,TRBV9,.,CASSVGGLTGNTIYF,TGTGCCAGCAGCGTAGGGGGCCTTACTGGAAACACCATATATTTT